Presented here are 9 T cell receptor beta chains from one specimen sequenced in a study of persistence of HIV-infected CD4 T cells. Antigens of these TCRs are unknown. Cells were stimulated nonspecifically with anti-CD3/anti-CD28 magnetic beads. Responding CD4+ T cells were sorted by upregulation of both CD40 ligand and CD69. This was the immunoSEQ version 4 assay in survey mode. Using immunoSEQ multiplex PCR, the repertoire was profiled, and TCRdb retains in-frame clones only, with some absent. Altogether tens of thousands of clones are present, less than 90% being singletons, with the ten largest covering 0.4% to 0.5%. This specimen was CD4+ T cells sorted from PBMCs after roughly 18-hour stimulation, taken from a patient who received antiretroviral therapy. The receptors come from an adult woman with HIV who was CMV-seropositive.

This clone occurred once. V gene TRBV6-5 combines with J gene TRBJ1-1; 7 nucleotides align to TRBD1. The CDR3 loop spans 13 amino acids. The ends lost 6 bases at V and 10 bases at J; junction bases unmatched: 11. Germline lookup yields CDR1 MNHEY and CDR2 SVGAGI. CDR3 region: CASREEGARGAFF. The CDR3 nucleotides read TGTGCCAGCAGGGAGGAGGGGGCGCGAGGAGCTTTCTTT.

In its sample, this clone was seen once. One end of the junction does not line up with germline, which may come from a read error. The chain couples TRBV5-1 to TRBJ1-1; unclear D gene. This CDR3 comprises 15 residues. CDR1 is SGHRS and CDR2 is YFSETQ in the germline V gene. The CDR3 protein is CASSLAGGGNTEAFF. Here the CDR3 DNA reads TGCGCCAGCAGTTTGGCGGGAGGAGGGAACACTGAAGCTTTCTTT.

This chain links TRBV5-6 with TRBJ1-5, with a tentative D call TRBD1 (6 bases). The CDR3 spans 16 residues. Germline V CDR1 and CDR2: SGHDT, YYEEEE. V was clipped by 4 bases and J by 1 base, with 15 bases between them. CDR3 DNA: TGTGCCAGCAGCCGTCTCGGGGGGCCCAGCAATCAGCCCCAGCATTTT. Protein product: CASSRLGGPSNQPQHF. The complete variable domain, with remaining parts taken from reference TRBV5-6 and TRBJ1-5, reads DAGVTQSPTHLIKTRGQQVTLRCSPKSGHDTVSWYQQALGQGPQFIFQYYEEEERQRGNFPDRFSGHQFPNYSSELNVNALLLGDSALYLCASSRLGGPSNQPQHFGDGTRLSIL.

V and J are TRBV10-3 and TRBJ1-2; D is unresolved. CDR1 is ENHRY and CDR2 is SYGVKD in the germline V gene. The V end was cut by 2 bases, the J end by 5 bases, with 6 bases between. This CDR3 is built from 12 residues. The CDR3 DNA is TGTGCCATCAGTGAGGGGGAATATGGCTACACCTTC. It translates to CAISEGEYGYTF.

The chain joins TRBV4-1 to TRBJ2-7, with 10 bases aligning to TRBD1. After removal of 5 bases from V and 0 bases from J, the junction contained 13 bases not matched to a gene. The CDR3 runs to 18 residues. Germline CDR1 reads MGHRA; CDR2 reads YSYEKL. CDR3 in amino acids: CASSNIIARQGASYEQYF. CDR3 in DNA: TGCGCCAGCAGCAATATTATAGCCCGACAGGGGGCCTCCTACGAGCAGTACTTC.

The chain is built from TRBV9 and TRBJ1-1; 8 bases align to TRBD1. The CDR3 contains 15 residues. V shed 0 bases and J 8 bases; nucleotides not matched to a gene: 9. CDR1 and CDR2 (germline): SGDLS, YYNGEE. DNA for the CDR3: TGTGCCAGCAGCGTAGGGCCCGGACAGGGCGGCGAAGCTTTCTTT. Protein product: CASSVGPGQGGEAFF. The complete variable domain, with remaining parts taken from reference TRBV9 and TRBJ1-1, reads DSGVTQTPKHLITATGQRVTLRCSPRSGDLSVYWYQQSLDQGLQFLIQYYNGEERAKGNILERFSAQQFPDLHSELNLSSLELGDSALYFCASSVGPGQGGEAFFGQGTRLTVV.

The chain has TRBV12-5 and TRBJ1-5; 10 positions match TRBD1. V shed 8 bases, J shed 1 base, and the junction held 5 bases outside the gene matches. Germline V gives CDR1 LGHNT, CDR2 FRNRAP. This CDR3 has 15 residues. This CDR3 is CASTRDRGSNQPQHF. CDR3 nucleotide sequence: TGTGCTAGTACCAGGGACAGGGGAAGCAATCAGCCCCAGCATTTT.

The chain has TRBV5-1 and TRBJ1-2; 10 nucleotides match TRBD1. V lost 6 bases, J lost 4 bases, and 6 bases stayed unmatched. CDR1 and CDR2 (germline): SGHRS, YFSETQ. CDR3 length: 14 amino acids. This CDR3 reads CASTPGTGAYGYTF. The CDR3 DNA reads TGCGCCAGCACGCCCGGGACAGGGGCCTATGGCTACACCTTC.

The chain links TRBV7-6 to TRBJ1-3; 7 nucleotides align to TRBD1. The CDR3 sequence is 17 residues long. V was clipped by 5 bases and J by 0 bases; unmatched bases: 10. Germline V gene data show CDR1 as SGHVS and CDR2 as FNYEAQ. This CDR3 reads CASSVRTGQASGNTIYF. The CDR3 DNA follows: TGTGCCAGCAGCGTGCGTACTGGACAGGCCTCTGGAAACACCATATATTTT.